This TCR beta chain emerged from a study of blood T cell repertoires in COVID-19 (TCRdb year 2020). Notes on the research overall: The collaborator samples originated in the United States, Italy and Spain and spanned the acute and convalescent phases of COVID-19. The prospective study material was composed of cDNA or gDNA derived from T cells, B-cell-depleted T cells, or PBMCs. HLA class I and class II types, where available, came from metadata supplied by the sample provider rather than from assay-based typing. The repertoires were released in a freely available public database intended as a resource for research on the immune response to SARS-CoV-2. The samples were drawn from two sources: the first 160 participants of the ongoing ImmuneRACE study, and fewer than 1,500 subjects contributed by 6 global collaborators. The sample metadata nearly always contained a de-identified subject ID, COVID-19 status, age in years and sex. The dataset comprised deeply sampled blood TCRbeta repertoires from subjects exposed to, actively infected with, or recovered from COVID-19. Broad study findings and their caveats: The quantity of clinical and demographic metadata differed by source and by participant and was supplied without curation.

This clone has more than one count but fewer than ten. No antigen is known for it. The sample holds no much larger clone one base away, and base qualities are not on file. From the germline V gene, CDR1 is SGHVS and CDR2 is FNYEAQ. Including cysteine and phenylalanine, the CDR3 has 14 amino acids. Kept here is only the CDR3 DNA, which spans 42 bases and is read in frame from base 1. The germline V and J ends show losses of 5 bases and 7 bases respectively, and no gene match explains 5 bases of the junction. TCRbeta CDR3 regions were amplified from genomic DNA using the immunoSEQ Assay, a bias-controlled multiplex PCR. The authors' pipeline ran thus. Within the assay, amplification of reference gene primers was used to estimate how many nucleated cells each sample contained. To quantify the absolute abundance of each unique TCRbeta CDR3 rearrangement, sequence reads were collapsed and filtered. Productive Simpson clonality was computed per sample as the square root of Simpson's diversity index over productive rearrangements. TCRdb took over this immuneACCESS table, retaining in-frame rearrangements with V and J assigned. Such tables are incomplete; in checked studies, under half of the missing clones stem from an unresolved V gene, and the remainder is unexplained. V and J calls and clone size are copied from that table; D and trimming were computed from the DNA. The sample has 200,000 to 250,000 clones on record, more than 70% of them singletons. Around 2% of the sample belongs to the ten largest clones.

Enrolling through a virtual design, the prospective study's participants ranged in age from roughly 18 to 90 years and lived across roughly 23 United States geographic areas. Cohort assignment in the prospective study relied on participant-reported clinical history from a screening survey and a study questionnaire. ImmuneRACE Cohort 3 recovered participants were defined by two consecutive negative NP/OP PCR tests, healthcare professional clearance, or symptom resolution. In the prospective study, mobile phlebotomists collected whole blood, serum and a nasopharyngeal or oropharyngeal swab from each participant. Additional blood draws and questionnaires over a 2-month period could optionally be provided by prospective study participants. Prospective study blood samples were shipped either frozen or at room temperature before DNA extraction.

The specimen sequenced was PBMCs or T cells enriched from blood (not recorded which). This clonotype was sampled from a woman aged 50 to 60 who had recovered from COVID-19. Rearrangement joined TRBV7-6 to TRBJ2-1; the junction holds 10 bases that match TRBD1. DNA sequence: TGTGCCAGCAGCGACCGGGACAGGGGTAATGAGCAGTTCTTC. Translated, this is CASSDRDRGNEQFF.